A selection of T cell receptor beta chains follows, all from one sample in a study of T cells in Graves' hyperthyroidism and ophthalmopathy. TCRdb ran MiXCR on the multiplex PCR reads and lists one entry per CDR3 protein. The table records roughly 500,000 distinct CDR3 sequences, about 45% of them present only once. Material for sequencing was peripheral blood or thyroid tissue (not recorded which). These receptors all come from an adult woman with Graves' disease, either hyperthyroidism or ophthalmopathy (not recorded which). Both conserved end residues are part of each CDR3. D genes are given only for firm matches. Clone sizes are given selectively: once, few, many, or a class where the clone is expanded.

TRBJ2-5 TRBV7-8 NA 15 NA CASSSLLGLQETQYF TGTGCCAGCAGCTCCTTACTGGGTTTGCAAGAGACCCAGTACTTC
TRBJ2-2 TRBV7-2 many 14 NA CASSFQGEVGELFF TGTGCCAGCAGCTTTCAGGGGGAGGTCGGGGAGCTGTTTTTT
TRBJ2-5 TRBV5-1 NA 16 NA CASSDIQGTSEETQYF TGCGCCAGCAGCGATATCCAGGGGACAAGCGAGGAGACCCAGTACTTC
TRBJ2-7 TRBV7-2 NA 14 NA CAGSRTNSAYEQYF TGTGCCGGCAGCAGGACAAATTCAGCCTACGAGCAGTACTTC
TRBJ1-1 TRBV5-8 many 18 NA CASSLLGMGRPMNTEAFF TGTGCCAGCAGCTTGTTGGGAATGGGGCGGCCAATGAACACTGAAGCTTTCTTT
TRBJ1-2 TRBV12-3/TRBV12-4 few 12 NA CAISEGSEGYTF TGTGCCATCAGTGAAGGTAGCGAAGGCTACACCTTC
TRBJ1-1 TRBV20-1 NA 13 NA CSASRRPNTEAFF TGCAGTGCTAGTAGGAGACCAAACACTGAAGCTTTCTTT
TRBJ1-2 TRBV19 NA 12 NA CASSIGGHGYTF TGTGCCAGTAGTATCGGGGGCCATGGCTACACCTTC
TRBJ2-5 TRBV7-9 NA 16 TRBD1 CASSSLPGRGQETQYF TGTGCCAGCAGCTCACTTCCGGGCAGGGGGCAAGAGACCCAGTACTTC
TRBJ2-6 TRBV5-8 many 17 NA CASSPDTATSGANVLTF TGTGCCAGCAGCCCGGACACCGCGACGTCTGGGGCCAACGTCCTGACTTTC
TRBJ2-5 TRBV29-1 NA 14 NA CSVAQDRYQETQYF TGCAGCGTAGCACAAGACAGGTACCAAGAGACCCAGTACTTC
TRBJ2-7 TRBV11-3 many 16 TRBD2 CASSVSGSAQSYEQYF TGTGCCAGCAGCGTCAGCGGGAGCGCTCAATCCTACGAGCAGTACTTC
TRBJ2-7 TRBV7-9 many 12 TRBD1 CASSEGTGEQYF TGTGCCAGCAGCGAGGGGACAGGCGAGCAGTACTTC
TRBJ2-3 TRBV7-2 NA 14 NA CASSLATLTDTQYF TGTGCCAGCAGCTTAGCCACCTTGACAGATACGCAGTATTTT
TRBJ2-6 TRBV2 NA 8 NA CASRVLTF TGTGCCAGCAGGGTCCTGACTTTC
TRBJ1-5 TRBV10-3 NA 17 TRBD1 CAISGGGTAGGDQPQHF TGTGCCATCAGCGGGGGAGGCACGGCAGGGGGCGATCAGCCCCAGCATTTT
TRBJ2-7 TRBV20-1 NA 12 NA CSAFLGGLEQYF TGCAGTGCTTTCCTGGGGGGTTTGGAGCAGTACTTC
TRBJ2-5 TRBV14 few 15 NA CASSQGIQAWETQYF TGTGCCAGCAGCCAAGGAATCCAGGCATGGGAGACCCAGTACTTC
TRBJ1-5 TRBV20-1 many 15 NA CSARGGQPDDQPQHF TGCAGTGCTAGAGGTGGGCAGCCCGATGATCAGCCCCAGCATTTT
TRBJ2-5 TRBV7-2 NA 22 NA CASSFYICSARDLDRIQETQYF NA
TRBJ1-5 TRBV20-1 NA 11 NA CSTLRDMAQHF TGCAGTACCTTGAGGGATATGGCCCAGCATTTT
TRBJ1-2 TRBV7-2 many 13 NA CASSLAPQDGYTF TGTGCCAGCAGCTTAGCCCCTCAGGATGGCTACACCTTC
TRBJ1-2 TRBV28 NA 11 NA CASSFVYGYTF TGTGCCAGCAGTTTCGTCTATGGCTACACCTTC
TRBJ1-2 TRBV5-6 NA 14 NA CASRATGFNYGYTF TGTGCCAGCAGGGCAACAGGCTTTAACTATGGCTACACCTTC
TRBJ2-5 TRBV20-1 many 15 TRBD2 CSARGPSGRRETQYF TGCAGTGCTAGAGGGCCTAGCGGGAGGAGGGAGACCCAGTACTTC
TRBJ1-5 TRBV15 NA 17 NA CATSSLRAGVTNQPQHF TGTGCCACCAGCAGTTTAAGGGCAGGGGTTACGAATCAGCCCCAGCATTTT
TRBJ2-7 TRBV29-1 NA 10 NA CSVVGNEQYF TGCAGCGTGGTAGGTAACGAGCAGTACTTC
TRBJ2-2 TRBV7-9 NA 15 NA CASSWWMGRSGELFF TGTGCCAGCAGCTGGTGGATGGGGCGTAGCGGGGAGCTGTTTTTT
TRBJ1-6 TRBV20-1 NA 12 NA CSATNSNSPLHF TGCAGTGCCACGAACAGCAATTCACCCCTCCACTTT
TRBJ1-5 TRBV7-9 NA 13 NA CASSSHNGEPQHF TGTGCCAGCAGCTCCCACAATGGAGAGCCCCAGCATTTT
TRBJ1-1 TRBV6-2/TRBV6-3 once 13 NA CASNGGTKTEAFF TGTGCCAGCAATGGAGGGACGAAGACTGAAGCTTTCTTT
TRBJ1-1 TRBV5-1 many 15 NA CASSLQGGSNTEAFF TGCGCCAGCAGCTTGCAGGGCGGTTCTAACACTGAAGCTTTCTTT
TRBJ1-5 TRBV7-8 NA 14 NA CASNPGLSNQPQHF TGTGCCAGCAACCCGGGACTGAGCAATCAGCCCCAGCATTTT
TRBJ1-6 TRBV3-1 many 13 NA CASSQVGNSPLHF TGTGCCAGCAGCCAAGTCGGGAACTCACCCCTCCACTTT
TRBJ1-3 TRBV29-1 NA 13 NA CSVESSPGNTIYF TGCAGCGTTGAATCTTCCCCTGGAAACACCATATATTTT
TRBJ1-6 TRBV11-2 NA 15 NA CASSLTGRPNSPLHF TGTGCCAGCAGCCTCACCGGACGGCCTAATTCACCCCTCCACTTT
TRBJ1-1 TRBV11-2 many 13 NA CASTPRGGTEAFF TGTGCCAGCACCCCTCGGGGGGGGACTGAAGCTTTCTTT
TRBJ1-4 TRBV7-8 few 15 NA CASSLAGRKYEKLFF TGTGCCAGCAGCTTAGCCGGACGGAAATATGAAAAACTGTTTTTT
TRBJ1-2 TRBV7-8 NA 16 NA CASSLAHRQGSNGYTF TGTGCCAGCAGCTTAGCCCATCGGCAGGGTAGTAATGGCTACACCTTC
TRBJ1-1 TRBV10-3 NA 17 NA CAITAQPHGALGTEAFF TGTGCCATCACCGCCCAACCACATGGGGCCCTAGGGACTGAAGCTTTCTTT
TRBJ1-6 TRBV7-8 NA 16 TRBD1 CASSSQGADINSPLHF TGTGCCAGCAGCTCTCAGGGGGCCGATATTAATTCACCCCTCCACTTT
TRBJ1-1 TRBV4-2 NA 19 NA CASSPGRGEGPTLYTEAFF TGTGCCAGCTCACCGGGACGGGGTGAGGGGCCCACTCTATACACTGAAGCTTTCTTT
TRBJ2-5 TRBV7-2 many 14 NA CASRRRTGRETQYF TGTGCCAGCAGACGACGGACGGGACGGGAGACCCAGTACTTC
TRBJ1-1 TRBV12-3/TRBV12-4 NA 13 NA CASDTEGAAEAFF TGTGCCAGCGACACCGAGGGCGCGGCTGAAGCTTTCTTT
TRBJ1-5 TRBV15 many 16 NA CATSRVEGLGNQPQHF TGTGCCACCAGCAGAGTTGAGGGGTTGGGCAATCAGCCCCAGCATTTT
TRBJ2-2 TRBV7-9 NA 13 NA CASSFTQTGELFF TGTGCCAGCAGCTTTACACAGACCGGGGAGCTGTTTTTT
TRBJ2-7 TRBV2 many 14 TRBD1 CASNGDRGSYEQYF TGTGCCAGCAATGGGGACAGGGGTTCCTACGAGCAGTACTTC
TRBJ1-4 TRBV28 NA 14 TRBD1 CASSFPGGHEKLFF TGTGCCAGCAGTTTTCCAGGGGGGCATGAAAAACTGTTTTTT
TRBJ1-5 TRBV10-3 many 12 NA CAISDSNQPQHF TGTGCCATCAGTGACAGCAATCAGCCCCAGCATTTT